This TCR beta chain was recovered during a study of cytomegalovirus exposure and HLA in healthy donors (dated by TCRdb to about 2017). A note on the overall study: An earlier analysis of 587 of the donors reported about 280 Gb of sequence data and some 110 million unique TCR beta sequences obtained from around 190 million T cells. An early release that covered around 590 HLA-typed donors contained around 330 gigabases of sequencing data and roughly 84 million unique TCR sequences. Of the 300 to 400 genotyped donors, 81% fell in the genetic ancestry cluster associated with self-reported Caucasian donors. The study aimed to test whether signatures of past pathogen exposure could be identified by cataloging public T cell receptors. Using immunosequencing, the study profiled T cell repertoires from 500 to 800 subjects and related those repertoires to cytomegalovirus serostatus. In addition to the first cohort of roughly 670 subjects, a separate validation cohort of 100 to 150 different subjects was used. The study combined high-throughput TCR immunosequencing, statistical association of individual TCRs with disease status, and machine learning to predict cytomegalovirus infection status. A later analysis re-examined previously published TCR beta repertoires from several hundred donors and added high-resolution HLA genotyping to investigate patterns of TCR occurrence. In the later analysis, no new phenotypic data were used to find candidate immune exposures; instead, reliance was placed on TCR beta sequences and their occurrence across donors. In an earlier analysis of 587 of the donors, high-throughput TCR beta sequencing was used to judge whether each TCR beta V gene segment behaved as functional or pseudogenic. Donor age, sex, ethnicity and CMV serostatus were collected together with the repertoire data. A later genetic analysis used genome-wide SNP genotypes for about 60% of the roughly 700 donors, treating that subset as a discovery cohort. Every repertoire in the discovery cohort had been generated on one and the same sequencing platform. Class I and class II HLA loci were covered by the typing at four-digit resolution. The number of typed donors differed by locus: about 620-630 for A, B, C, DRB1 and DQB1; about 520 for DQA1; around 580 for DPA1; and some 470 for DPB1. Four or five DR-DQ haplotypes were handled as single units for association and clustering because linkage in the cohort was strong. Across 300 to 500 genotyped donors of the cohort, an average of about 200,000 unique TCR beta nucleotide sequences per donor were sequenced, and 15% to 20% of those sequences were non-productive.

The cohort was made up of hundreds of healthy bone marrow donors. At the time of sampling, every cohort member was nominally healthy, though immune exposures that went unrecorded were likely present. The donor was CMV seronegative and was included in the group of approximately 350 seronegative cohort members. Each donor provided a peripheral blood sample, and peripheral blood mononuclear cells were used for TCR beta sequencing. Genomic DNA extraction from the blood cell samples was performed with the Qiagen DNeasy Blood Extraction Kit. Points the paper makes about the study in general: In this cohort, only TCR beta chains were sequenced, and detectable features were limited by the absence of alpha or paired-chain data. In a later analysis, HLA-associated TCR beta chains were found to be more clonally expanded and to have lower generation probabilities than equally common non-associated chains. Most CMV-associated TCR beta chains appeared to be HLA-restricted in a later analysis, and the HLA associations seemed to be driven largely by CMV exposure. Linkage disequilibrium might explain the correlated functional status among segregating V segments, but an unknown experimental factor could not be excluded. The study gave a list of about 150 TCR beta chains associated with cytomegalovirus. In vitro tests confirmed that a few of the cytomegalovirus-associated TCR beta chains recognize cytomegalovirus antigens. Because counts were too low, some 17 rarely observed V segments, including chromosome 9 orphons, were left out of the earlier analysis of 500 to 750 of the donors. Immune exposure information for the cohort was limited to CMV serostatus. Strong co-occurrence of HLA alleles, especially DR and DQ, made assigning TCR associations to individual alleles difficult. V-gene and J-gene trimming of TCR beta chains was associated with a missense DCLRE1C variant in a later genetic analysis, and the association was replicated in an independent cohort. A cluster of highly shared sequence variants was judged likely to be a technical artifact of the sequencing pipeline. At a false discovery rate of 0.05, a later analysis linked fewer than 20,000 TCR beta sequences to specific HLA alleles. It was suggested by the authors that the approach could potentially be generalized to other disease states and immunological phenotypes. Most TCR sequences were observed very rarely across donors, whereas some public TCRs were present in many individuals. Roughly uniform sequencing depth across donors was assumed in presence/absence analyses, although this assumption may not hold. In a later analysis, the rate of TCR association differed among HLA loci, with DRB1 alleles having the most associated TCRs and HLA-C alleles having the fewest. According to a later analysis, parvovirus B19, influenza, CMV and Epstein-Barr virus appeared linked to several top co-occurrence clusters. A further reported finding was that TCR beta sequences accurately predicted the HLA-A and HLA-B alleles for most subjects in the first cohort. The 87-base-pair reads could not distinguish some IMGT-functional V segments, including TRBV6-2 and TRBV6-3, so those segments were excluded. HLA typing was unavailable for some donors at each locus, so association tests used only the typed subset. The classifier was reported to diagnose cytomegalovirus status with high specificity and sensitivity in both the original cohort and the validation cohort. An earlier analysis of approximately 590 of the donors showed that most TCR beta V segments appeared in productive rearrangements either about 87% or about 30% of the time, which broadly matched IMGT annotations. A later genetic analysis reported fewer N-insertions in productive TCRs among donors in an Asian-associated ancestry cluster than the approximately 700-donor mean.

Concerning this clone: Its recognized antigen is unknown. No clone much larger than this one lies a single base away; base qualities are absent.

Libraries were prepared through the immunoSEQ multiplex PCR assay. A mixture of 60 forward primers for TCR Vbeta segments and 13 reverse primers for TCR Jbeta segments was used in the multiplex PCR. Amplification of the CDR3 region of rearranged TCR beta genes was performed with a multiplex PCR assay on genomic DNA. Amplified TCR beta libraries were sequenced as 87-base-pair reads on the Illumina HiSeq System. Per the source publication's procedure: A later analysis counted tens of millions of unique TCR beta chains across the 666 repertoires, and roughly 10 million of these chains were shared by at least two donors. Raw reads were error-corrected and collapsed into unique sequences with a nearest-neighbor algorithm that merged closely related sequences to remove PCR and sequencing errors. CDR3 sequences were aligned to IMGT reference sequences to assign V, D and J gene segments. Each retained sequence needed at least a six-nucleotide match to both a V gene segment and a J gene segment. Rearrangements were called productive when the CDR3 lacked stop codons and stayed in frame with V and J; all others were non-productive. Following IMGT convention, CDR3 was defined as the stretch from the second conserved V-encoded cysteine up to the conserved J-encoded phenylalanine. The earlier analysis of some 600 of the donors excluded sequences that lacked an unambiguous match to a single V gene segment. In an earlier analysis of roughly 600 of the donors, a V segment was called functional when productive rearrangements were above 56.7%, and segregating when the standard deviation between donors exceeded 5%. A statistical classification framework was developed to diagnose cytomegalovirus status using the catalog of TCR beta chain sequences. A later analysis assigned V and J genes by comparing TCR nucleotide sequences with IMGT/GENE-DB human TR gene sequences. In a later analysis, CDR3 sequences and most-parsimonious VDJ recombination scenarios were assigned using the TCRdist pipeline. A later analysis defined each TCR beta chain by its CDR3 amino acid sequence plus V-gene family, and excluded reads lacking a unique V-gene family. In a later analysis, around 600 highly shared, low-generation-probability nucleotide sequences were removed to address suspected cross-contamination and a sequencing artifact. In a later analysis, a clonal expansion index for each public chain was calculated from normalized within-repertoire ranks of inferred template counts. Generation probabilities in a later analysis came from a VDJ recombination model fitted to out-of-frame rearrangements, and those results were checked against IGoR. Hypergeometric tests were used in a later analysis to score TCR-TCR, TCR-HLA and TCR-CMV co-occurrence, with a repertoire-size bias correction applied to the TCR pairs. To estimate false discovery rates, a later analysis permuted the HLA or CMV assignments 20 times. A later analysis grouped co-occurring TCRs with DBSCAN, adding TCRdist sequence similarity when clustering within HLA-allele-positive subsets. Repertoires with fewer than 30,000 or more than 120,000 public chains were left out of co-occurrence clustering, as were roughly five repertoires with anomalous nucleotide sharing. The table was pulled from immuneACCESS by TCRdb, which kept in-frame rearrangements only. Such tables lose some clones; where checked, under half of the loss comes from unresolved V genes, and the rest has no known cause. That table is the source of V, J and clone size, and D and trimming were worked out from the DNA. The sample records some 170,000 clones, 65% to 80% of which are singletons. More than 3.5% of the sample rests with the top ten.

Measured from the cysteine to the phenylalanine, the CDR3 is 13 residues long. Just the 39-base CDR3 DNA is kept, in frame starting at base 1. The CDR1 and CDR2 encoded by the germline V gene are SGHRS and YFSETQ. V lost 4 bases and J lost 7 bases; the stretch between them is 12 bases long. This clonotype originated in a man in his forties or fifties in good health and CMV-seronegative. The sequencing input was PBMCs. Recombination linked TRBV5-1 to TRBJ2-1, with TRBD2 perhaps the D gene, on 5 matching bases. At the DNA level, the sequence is TGCGCCAGCAGCGGCCCGGGGTTTAATGAGCAGTTCTTC. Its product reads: CASSGPGFNEQFF.